A single sample is the source of the 5 T cell receptor beta chains below, sequenced in a study of monozygotic twins with inflammatory bowel disease. TCRdb re-called the 5' RACE reads; every CDR3 protein appears as one record, without DNA. This table holds fewer than 350,000 distinct CDR3 sequences. Sequenced sample: blood. These receptors came from a human donor with ulcerative colitis or Crohn's disease, or a healthy co-twin of an affected twin (not recorded which).

The V gene is TRBV20-1, the J gene TRBJ1-5; lacking DNA, the TRBD1 call made by TCRdb goes unchecked. Germline CDR1 and CDR2: DFQATT and SNEGSKA (reference sequence). The CDR3 runs 14 residues. The CDR3 is CSAPVQGRNQPQHF.

The chain has TRBV27 and TRBJ2-7; TCRdb returns TRBD1, unconfirmable since there is no DNA. Per the germline V gene, CDR1 is MNHEY and CDR2 is SMNVEV (reference sequence). The CDR3 spans 14 residues. The CDR3: CASSITDTGYEQYF.

The chain uses TRBV27 and TRBJ2-1; the D call from TCRdb, TRBD2, cannot be confirmed without DNA. The germline CDR1 and CDR2 sequences are MNHEY and SMNVEV (reference sequence). This CDR3 has 15 residues. The CDR3 region is CASSLSAGGPNEQFF.

The chain is built from TRBV4-1 and TRBJ2-1; the D call from TCRdb, TRBD1, cannot be confirmed without DNA. The CDR3 is 14 amino acids. CDR1 MGHRA and CDR2 YSYEKL come from the germline V gene. The CDR3 region is CASSQADRPGEQFF.

The chain uses TRBV6-1 and TRBJ2-1; the TRBD1 assignment by TCRdb is unverifiable without DNA. Germline-derived CDR1 and CDR2 are MNHNS and SASEGT. The CDR3 runs 15 residues. The CDR3 here is CASSETGYLYNEQFF.